Presented here are 16 T cell receptor beta chains from one specimen sequenced in a study of shared clonotypes between healthy human individuals. The table came from immunoSEQ multiplex PCR; TCRdb's copy has only in-frame clones and leaves some out. Of roughly 700,000 clones detected, around 67% appear once; the ten largest clones hold 1.5% to 2%. The material sequenced was memory CD4+ T cells sorted from blood. Subset of the sample: CD45RA-negative fraction. These receptors were collected from a woman under 40 in good health.

The chain uses TRBV7-3 and TRBJ2-3, with 8 bases identical to TRBD2. CDR3 length: 14 amino acids. V shed 5 bases and J 5 bases; nucleotides not matched to a gene: 6. CDR1 and CDR2 from the germline V gene are SGHTA and FQGTGA. CDR3 sequence: CASSPQAGEDTQYF. CDR3 in DNA: TGTGCCAGCAGCCCCCAAGCGGGAGAAGATACGCAGTATTTT. The full variable domain, completed using reference TRBV7-3 and TRBJ2-3, is GAGVSQTPSNKVTEKGKYVELRCDPISGHTALYWYRQSLGQGPEFLIYFQGTGAADDSGLPNDRFFAVRPEGSVSTLKIQRTERGDSAVYLCASSPQAGEDTQYFGPGTRLTVL.

In its sample, this clone was seen a few times. The rearrangement links TRBV2 to TRBJ1-3, with 7 bases identical to TRBD1. The V and J ends lost 6 bases and 0 bases, in that order; junction bases with no gene match: 11. Germline assignment: CDR1 SNHLY and CDR2 FYNNEI. The CDR3 consists of 17 residues. This CDR3 is CASSRGEGPSSGNTIYF. The CDR3, as DNA: TGTGCCAGCAGCAGGGGGGAAGGTCCCAGCTCTGGAAACACCATATATTTT.

As for this clone: The same CDR3 arises from other DNA sequences in this sample as well. The chain employs TRBV2 and TRBJ2-7; no clear D gene. This CDR3 comprises 13 residues. Trimming took 6 bases from V and 2 from J, leaving 11 bases between them. Per the germline V gene, CDR1 is SNHLY and CDR2 is FYNNEI. The CDR3 DNA reads as TGTGCCAGCAGGGCAGGAGAGCCCTACGAGCAGTACTTC. This codes for CASRAGEPYEQYF.

The rearrangement links TRBV6-6 to TRBJ1-1; the match to TRBD1 covers 10 bases. Germline V CDR1 and CDR2: MNHNY, SVGAGI (reference sequence). The CDR3 is made up of 14 amino acids. V was clipped by 6 bases and J by 3 bases; unmatched bases: 4. The CDR3 sequence is CASRRQGADTEAFF. The CDR3 nucleotides are TGTGCCAGCAGAAGACAGGGGGCAGACACTGAAGCTTTCTTT.

This clone has only a few counts. The rearrangement uses TRBV25-1 and TRBJ2-3; TRBD2 matches at 13 bases. This CDR3 has 17 amino acids. V dropped 6 bases and J dropped 4; count of bases not matched to a gene: 10. Germline V gives CDR1 MGHDK, CDR2 SYGVNS. CDR3 residues: CASSQGRLAGGADTQYF. The DNA for the CDR3 is TGTGCCAGCAGCCAAGGAAGACTAGCGGGAGGAGCAGATACGCAGTATTTT.

V is TRBV11-1 and J is TRBJ2-5; weak D call: TRBD2 (6 bases). The CDR3 covers 16 residues. V dropped 2 bases and J dropped 0 bases, with 13 bases sitting between them. Germline V CDR1 and CDR2: SGHAT, FQDESV (reference sequence). This CDR3 is CASSLLADMYQETQYF. DNA of the CDR3: TGTGCCAGCAGCTTATTAGCGGATATGTACCAAGAGACCCAGTACTTC.

The table lists this clone with a few counts. This chain connects TRBV29-1 to TRBJ2-5; 7 bases are a match to TRBD2. Looked up from germline, CDR1 is SQVTM and CDR2 is ANQGSEA. The CDR3 contains 13 residues. V lost 3 bases and J lost 5; bases outside the gene matches: 6. The CDR3 sequence is CSVDGGGAETQYF. The CDR3 region has the DNA TGCAGCGTTGATGGGGGGGGAGCGGAGACCCAGTACTTC.

The V call is TRBV19, the J call TRBJ1-5, with TRBD1 matching over 10 bases. Trimming at V came to 5 bases and at J to 6 bases, leaving 4 bases not matched to a gene. CDR1 and CDR2 from the germline V gene are LNHDA and SQIVND (reference sequence). The CDR3 sequence is 14 residues long. The CDR3 is CASSETGGRQPQHF. CDR3 bases: TGTGCCAGTAGTGAGACAGGGGGCCGTCAGCCCCAGCATTTT. Full variable domain (remainder filled in from reference TRBV19 and TRBJ1-5): DGGITQSPKYLFRKEGQNVTLSCEQNLNHDAMYWYRQDPGQGLRLIYYSQIVNDFQKGDIAEGYSVSREKKESFPLTVTSAQKNPTAFYLCASSETGGRQPQHFGDGTRLSIL.

This clone was seen once. Additional DNA sequences in this sample encode the identical CDR3. The CDR3 nucleotides read TGTGCCAGCAGTGAAACGGTATACGAGCAGTACTTC. Its translation is CASSETVYEQYF. The chain combines TRBV6-1 with TRBJ2-7; D ambiguous. CDR1 and CDR2 (germline): MNHNS, SASEGT. The CDR3 length is 12 residues. V shed 2 bases and J shed 4 bases, with 6 bases lying between them.

The chain has TRBV6-6 and TRBJ2-1, with TRBD2 matching 13 bases. Per germline, CDR1 MNHNY and CDR2 SVGAGI (reference sequence). Germline trimming cut 2 bases from V and 9 bases from J; bases unmatched to any gene: 1. This CDR3 is built from 14 residues. The CDR3 loop is CASSYTSGRAEQFF. In DNA form, the CDR3 reads TGTGCCAGCAGTTACACTAGCGGGAGGGCTGAGCAGTTCTTC.

The chain links TRBV7-2 to TRBJ2-2; 13 bases line up with TRBD2. CDR1 and CDR2 (germline): SGHTA, FQGNSA. The V and J ends lost 1 base and 7 bases, in that order; junction bases with no gene match: 6. The CDR3 has 17 amino acids. CDR3 region: CASSLELAGGPNGELFF. CDR3 nucleotide sequence: TGTGCCAGCAGCTTAGAACTAGCGGGAGGGCCAAACGGGGAGCTGTTTTTT.

This clone was seen more than once but under ten times. The sample carries other DNA sequences with the same CDR3. V is TRBV11-2 and J is TRBJ2-3, with 8 bases lining up with TRBD2. CDR3 length: 14 amino acids. CDR1 is SGHAT and CDR2 is FQNNGV in the germline V gene. V lost 4 bases, J lost 1 base, and 1 base stayed unmatched. The CDR3, as DNA: TGTGCCAGCAGCTCCGGGGGGGGCACAGATACGCAGTATTTT. This translates into CASSSGGGTDTQYF.

The J gene is TRBJ2-2, the V gene TRBV4-1; TRBD1 or TRBD2 may be the D gene (5 bases each). V was cut by 1 base and J by 4 bases, with 10 bases left in between. Germline V gene data show CDR1 as MGHRA and CDR2 as YSYEKL. The CDR3 covers 15 residues. CDR3 in DNA: TGCGCCAGCAGCCAAGTACTGAGGGGCACCGGGGAGCTGTTTTTT. Translating it yields CASSQVLRGTGELFF.

V usage is TRBV5-4 and J usage is TRBJ2-7; tentative D call: TRBD2 (6 bases). V was clipped by 4 bases and J by 0 bases, with 11 bases between them. Germline CDR1 reads SGHNT; CDR2 reads YYREEE (reference sequence). The CDR3 spans 14 residues. CDR3 DNA: TGTGCCAGCAGCCGGCGGGGAGCCTCCTACGAGCAGTACTTC. This translates into CASSRRGASYEQYF.

Only one count was recorded for this clone. J is TRBJ2-3 and V is TRBV29-1; D unresolved. Trimming removed 6 bases at V and 2 bases at J, with 15 bases between. Germline lookup yields CDR1 SQVTM and CDR2 ANQGSEA. The CDR3 is 14 residues long. The CDR3 loop is CSVHDGHLTDTQYF. CDR3 nucleotide sequence: TGCAGCGTCCACGATGGCCACCTCACAGATACGCAGTATTTT.

The chain recombines TRBV19 with TRBJ2-1; D is unclear. V was cut by 0 bases and J by 0 bases, with 12 bases left in between. The CDR3 is 17 amino acids. Per germline, CDR1 LNHDA and CDR2 SQIVND (reference sequence). The CDR3 sequence is CASSIDLRPFSYNEQFF. CDR3 nucleotides: TGTGCCAGTAGTATAGATCTACGGCCTTTCTCCTACAATGAGCAGTTCTTC.